These 27 T cell receptor beta chains were sequenced from one sample in a study of blood T cells in healthy people across ages. Primers used in a second PCR of about 6 to 11 cycles were a sample-barcoded 5' primer and a J-beta primer mix. TCRdb redid the calling of the 5' RACE reads with MiXCR, one entry per CDR3 protein. The sample consists of 550,000 to 650,000 distinct CDR3 sequences, about 30% of them appearing once. Sequencing was performed on blood. The origin of the receptors is a woman older than 75 in good health.

This clonotype has ten or more counts. The genes are TRBV20-1 and TRBJ2-5, with 8 bases lining up with TRBD1. Germline V lookup: CDR1 DFQATT, CDR2 SNEGSKA (reference sequence). V lost 4 bases, J lost 5 bases, and 12 bases stayed unmatched. The CDR3 extends over 15 amino acids. CDR3 in DNA: TGCAGTGCTACGCCCCGGACAGGGCGGGTGGAGACCCAGTACTTC. It translates to CSATPRTGRVETQYF.

Many counts were recorded for this clonotype. The chain has TRBV15 and TRBJ2-7; a possible D gene is TRBD1 (6 bases). V was pared by 0 bases and J by 3 bases, with 15 bases between. The CDR3 has 16 amino acids. The germline V gene has CDR1 LNHNV and CDR2 YYDKDF (reference sequence). CDR3 amino acids: CATSRELTIQGYEQYF. CDR3 bases: TGTGCCACCAGCAGAGAGCTTACGATACAGGGCTACGAGCAGTACTTC.

This clonotype was observed at least ten times. The chain combines TRBV18 with TRBJ1-2; tentative D call: TRBD1 (6 bases). CDR1 and CDR2 (germline): KGHSH, LQKENI. V was pared by 3 bases and J by 6 bases, with 14 bases between. The CDR3 covers 14 residues. This chain's CDR3 is CASSPSSGADGYTF. As DNA, the CDR3 is TGTGCCAGCTCACCTAGCTCGGGGGCCGATGGCTACACCTTC.

Notes on this clonotype: The conserved final phenylalanine or tryptophan is absent from the CDR3, which likely points to a read error. The genes are TRBV5-1 and TRBJ2-7; TRBD1 might be the D (5 bases). Germline CDR1 is SGHRS and CDR2 is YFSETQ. The CDR3 spans 14 residues. The V end lost 0 bases, the J end lost 3 bases, and 10 bases lay between the germline ends. The CDR3 DNA follows: TGCGCCAGCAGCTTGGGCCAAGGGGTCTACGAGCAGTACATC. The encoded protein is CASSLGQGVYEQYI.

This clonotype was observed many times. The V gene is TRBV20-1, the J gene TRBJ1-2, with D possibly being TRBD1 (6 bases). The CDR3 extends over 14 amino acids. Between the trimmed V and J ends, which lost 2 bases and 4 bases, there was a span of 14 bases. Per the germline V gene, CDR1 is DFQATT and CDR2 is SNEGSKA (reference sequence). The CDR3 DNA reads TGCAGTGCTAGAATGCGGGGGCGGGTCTATGGCTACACCTTC. Translation: CSARMRGRVYGYTF.

Only a few counts were recorded for this clonotype. A much larger clone differs by one base, so this may be a read error. The gene calls are TRBV15 and TRBJ2-1, with unresolved D. Judging by the DNA end, TRBJ2-7 fits better; the J call may be wrong. Germline values: CDR1 LNHNV, CDR2 YYDKDF (reference sequence). This CDR3 contains 14 residues. The CDR3 DNA reads TGTGCCACCAGCAGGCTAATGGATGACAATGAGCAGTACTTC. It codes for CATSRLMDDNEQYF.

CDR3 protein: CASSPDGVHGYTF. The CDR3 coding sequence is TGTGCCAGCAGTCCGGACGGGGTCCATGGCTACACCTTC. The rearrangement joins TRBV6-2 or TRBV6-3 to TRBJ1-2; D ambiguous. V lost 5 bases to trimming and J lost 6 bases, with 13 bases between them. This CDR3 spans 13 amino acids. Germline V gene lookup returns CDR1 MNHEY and CDR2 SVGEGT.

A few counts support this clonotype. The junction does not match germline at one end; this may be a read error. The CDR3 nucleotides read TGTGTCAGACAGCTTGAGGTGTGTGGCGGTGCAGATAAAAGGAGCTCCTACAATGAGCAGTTCTTC. Translated, it gives CVRQLEVCGGADKRSSYNEQFF. The chain recombines TRBV5-3 with TRBJ2-1; possible D gene TRBD1, 5 bases. TRBV5-3 has ORF status, its function being uncertain. The CDR3 has 22 residues.

The chain carries TRBV9 and TRBJ2-7, with D uncertain. The CDR3 contains 11 residues. Trimming pared 3 bases from V and 7 bases from J, leaving 8 bases between. Germline CDR1 is SGDLS and CDR2 is YYNGEE. This CDR3 is CASSEPPEQYF. CDR3 DNA sequence: TGTGCCAGCAGCGAGCCGCCGGAGCAGTACTTC.

This clonotype has a handful of counts. This chain uses TRBV7-9 with TRBJ1-1; no clear D. The germline V and J ends were trimmed by 8 bases and 0 bases, with 7 bases remaining between them. The CDR3 consists of 12 residues. Germline V gene data show CDR1 as SEHNR and CDR2 as FQNEAQ (reference sequence). The CDR3: CASEGLNTEAFF. DNA of the CDR3: TGTGCCAGCGAGGGATTGAACACTGAAGCTTTCTTT.

The V and J genes are TRBV7-2 and TRBJ1-5; no clear D. CDR3 size: 15 residues. V lost 5 bases to trimming and J lost 0 bases, with 11 bases between them. The V gene's germline CDR1 is SGHTA and CDR2 FQGNSA. The CDR3 is CASSPTAYSNQPQHF. For the CDR3, the DNA is TGTGCCAGCAGCCCTACAGCATATAGCAATCAGCCCCAGCATTTT.

This clonotype has a handful of counts. A read error may explain this, as a much larger clone is one base away. The chain recombines TRBV12-3 or TRBV12-4 with TRBJ2-6; 7 bases agree with TRBD1. The CDR3 is 14 residues long. The chain's CDR3 is CASKKGAGANVRTF. In DNA form, the CDR3 reads TGTGCCAGCAAGAAGGGGGCTGGGGCCAACGTCCGGACTTTC.

The CDR3 nucleotides are TGTGCCAGCAGCCCGGACAGGGGCCGAGAGGGTGAAGCTTTCTTT. It yields the protein CASSPDRGREGEAFF. The chain combines TRBV7-2 with TRBJ1-1; 9 nucleotides align to TRBD1. After removal of 5 bases from V and 7 bases from J, the junction contained 11 bases not matched to a gene. Germline assignment: CDR1 SGHTA and CDR2 FQGNSA. This CDR3 contains 15 residues.

Many counts were recorded for this clonotype. The rearrangement uses TRBV5-1 and TRBJ2-1; perhaps TRBD1 as D (5 bases). From germline, CDR1 is SGHRS and CDR2 YFSETQ. Trimming shortened V by 1 base and J by 0 bases, and 8 bases separated the two germline ends. The CDR3 spans 15 residues. The CDR3 sequence is CASSLIRGSYNEQFF. The CDR3 DNA reads as TGCGCCAGCAGCTTGATAAGGGGCTCCTACAATGAGCAGTTCTTC.

As concerns this clonotype: A read error is possible here, since a much larger clone lies one base away. The V and J genes are TRBV11-2 and TRBJ2-4; no definite D call. The J call may be in error: the DNA end matches TRBJ2-7 better. The germline gives CDR1 SGHAT, CDR2 FQNNGV. This CDR3 spans 13 amino acids. The chain's CDR3 is CPSSEAEPYEQYF. As DNA, the CDR3 is TGTCCCAGCAGCGAGGCAGAACCCTACGAGCAGTACTTC.

Many counts were recorded for this clonotype. The V and J genes are TRBV12-3 or TRBV12-4 and TRBJ2-1; 13 positions match TRBD2. With V trimmed by 6 bases and J by 5 bases, 13 bases remained unmatched. The length of the CDR3 is 18 residues. As DNA, the CDR3 is TGTGCCAGCAGCCCGGGGGGACTAGCGGGGTCATGGAACAATGAGCAGTTCTTC. Amino acids: CASSPGGLAGSWNNEQFF.

The chain employs TRBV4-2 and TRBJ1-5; D not certain. The germline gives CDR1 LGHNA, CDR2 YNFKEQ. Trimming shortened V by 4 bases and J by 1 base, and 11 bases separated the two germline ends. There are 15 residues in the CDR3. Here the CDR3 DNA reads TGTGCCAGCAGCCCGAGGGTTGCGAGCAATCAGCCCCAGCATTTT. Translated: CASSPRVASNQPQHF.

On this clonotype itself: A read error may explain this, as a much larger clone is one base away. The chain is built from TRBV29-1 and TRBJ2-7; 9 nucleotides line up with TRBD2. CDR3 length: 14 amino acids. Germline V gene sequence: CDR1 SQVTM, CDR2 ANQGSEA. In DNA form, the CDR3 reads TGCAGCGTCAGGGGCGGGGGGGACTACAATGAGCGGTACTTC. This encodes CSVRGGGDYNERYF.

This clonotype was seen just once. The chain links TRBV7-2 to TRBJ2-5; TRBD2 matches at 10 bases. This CDR3 region has 17 residues. V lost 3 bases, J lost 7 bases, and 14 bases stayed unmatched. Germline CDR1 reads SGHTA; CDR2 reads FQGNSA. CDR3: CASSLSPGLAGVGTQYF. The DNA of the CDR3 is TGTGCCAGCAGCTTGAGCCCCGGGCTAGCGGGAGTCGGGACCCAGTACTTC.

As concerns this clonotype: A much larger clone differs from this one at a single base, so this may be a read error. The CDR3 nucleotides read TGTGCCAGCAGCCAAGAGGGGACACTTAACTATGGCTACACCTTC. It codes for CASSQEGTLNYGYTF. This rearrangement joins TRBV4-2 to TRBJ1-2, with D possibly being TRBD1 (6 bases). The CDR3 totals 15 residues. In germline, CDR1 is LGHNA, CDR2 YNFKEQ. Trimming stripped 0 bases from V and 1 base from J, with 9 bases between.

This clonotype appeared a single time. The genes are TRBV30 and TRBJ2-1; TRBD1 matches at 10 bases. The end of the DNA aligns better with TRBJ2-7, so the J call may be wrong. Germline CDR1 and CDR2: GTSNPN and SVGIG (reference sequence). The CDR3 covers 13 residues. CDR3 coding DNA: TGTGCCTGGAGCGGGACAGGGGTCAATGAGCAGTACTTC. It translates to CAWSGTGVNEQYF.

As for this clonotype: A much larger clone lies a single base off, so this may be a read error. This chain links TRBV5-1 with TRBJ2-3; D is uncertain. The CDR3 totals 15 residues. Trimming removed 4 bases at V and 4 bases at J, with 16 bases between. Per the germline V gene, CDR1 is SGHRS and CDR2 is YFSETQ. The CDR3 coding sequence is TGCGCCAGCAGCCCCGCCCAGGAAGCAGCAGATACGCAGTATTTT. Its protein product is CASSPAQEAADTQYF. The full variable domain, rest sourced from reference TRBV5-1 and TRBJ2-3, is KAGVTQTPRYLIKTRGQQVTLSCSPISGHRSVSWYQQTPGQGLQFLFEYFSETQRNKGNFPGRFSGRQFSNSRSEMNVSTLELGDSALYLCASSPAQEAADTQYFGPGTRLTVL.

As to this clonotype: A read error may explain this, as a much larger clone is one base away. The CDR3 DNA reads as TGCAGTGCCCTAATAGGGACAGGGCGTGGCTGCACCTTC. Its protein product is CSALIGTGRGCTF. The chain combines TRBV20-1 with TRBJ1-2; 9 bases map to TRBD1. There are 13 residues in the CDR3. Germline assignment: CDR1 DFQATT and CDR2 SNEGSKA (reference sequence).

Concerning this clonotype: Possible read error: a much larger clone is one base away. The CDR3 reads CASNLEGWSGGSYNEQFF. CDR3 nucleotides: TGTGCCAGCAACTTAGAGGGGTGGAGCGGGGGGTCCTACAATGAGCAGTTCTTC. This rearrangement joins TRBV7-8 to TRBJ2-1; 9 bases line up with TRBD2. CDR3 length equals 18 residues. Per germline, CDR1 SGHVS and CDR2 FQNEAQ.

V is TRBV30 and J is TRBJ1-5, with D possibly matching TRBD1 (6 bases). Trimming shortened V by 0 bases and J by 3 bases, and 12 bases separated the two germline ends. Germline V gives CDR1 GTSNPN, CDR2 SVGIG (reference sequence). The CDR3 totals 15 residues. The CDR3 loop reads CAWSVAGATNQPQHF. CDR3 DNA sequence: TGTGCCTGGAGTGTAGCAGGGGCTACCAATCAGCCCCAGCATTTT.

In the case of this clonotype: A much larger clone differs by one base, so this may be a read error. The chain recombines TRBV20-1 with TRBJ2-1, with D unresolved. The end of the DNA is better explained by TRBJ2-7, so the J call may be wrong. Germline V CDR1 and CDR2: DFQATT, SNEGSKA (reference sequence). This CDR3 contains 15 residues. DNA of the CDR3: TGCAGTGCTGCTCCGACGGTCGCCACTTACAATGAGCAGTACTTC. This sequence encodes CSAAPTVATYNEQYF.

This clonotype was detected ten times or more. The chain is built from TRBV20-1 and TRBJ1-2, with D maybe TRBD1 (6 bases). CDR3 size: 13 residues. Trimming took 7 bases from V and 8 from J, leaving 20 bases between them. Germline V lookup: CDR1 DFQATT, CDR2 SNEGSKA (reference sequence). The CDR3 protein is CSVEGGSARGYTF. The CDR3 DNA follows: TGCAGTGTTGAGGGGGGGAGCGCGCGCGGCTACACCTTC.